This TCR beta chain was recorded in a study of cytomegalovirus exposure and HLA in healthy donors. Study context: The same platform as the approximately 660 first-cohort repertoires was used for the 120 or so validation repertoires, a later analysis reported.

This clone was seen more than once but under ten times. What it binds is unknown. Findings of the study overall: The study flagged 150 to 200 TCR beta chains as cytomegalovirus-associated. The tendency of first-cohort TCR clusters to co-occur in the approximately 110 validation repertoires was identified by a subsequent analysis.

J lost 4 bases, V lost 6 bases, and 11 bases had no gene match. In germline, CDR1 is MRHNA, CDR2 SNTAGT. This CDR3 comprises 15 residues. The assay was immunoSEQ multiplex PCR, and TCRdb's table has in-frame clones only and misses some. Of about 110,000 clones listed, around 89% are singletons. The sequence came from a woman in her twenties or thirties in good health and CMV-seropositive. The chain recombines TRBV6-4 with TRBJ1-2, with 7 bases fitting TRBD1. The sample taken for sequencing was PBMCs. This chain's CDR3 is CASSPGQASFYGYTF. The CDR3 DNA is TGTGCCAGCAGCCCTGGACAGGCGTCTTTCTATGGCTACACCTTC.